The 31 T cell receptor beta chains reported below all come from one sample, sequenced in a study of blood T cell repertoires in COVID-19. The data were produced by immunoSEQ multiplex PCR, yet TCRdb's version contains in-frame clones alone and is incomplete. The sample shows some 180,000 clones, about 85% of them seen only once. Sequenced: peripheral blood. The source is a woman of 80 years or more with COVID-19, enrolled during active disease.

This chain joins TRBV24-1 and TRBJ2-1; tentatively, D is TRBD1 (6 bases). Germline CDR1 reads KGHDR; CDR2 reads SFDVKD. The CDR3 is 14 amino acids. Trimming pared 3 bases from V and 6 bases from J, leaving 11 bases between. In DNA form, the CDR3 reads TGTGCCACCAGTGATCCCATACAGGGCAATGAGCAGTTCTTC. Translating it yields CATSDPIQGNEQFF.

The rearrangement joins TRBV5-1 to TRBJ1-5; 7 nucleotides match TRBD1. In germline, CDR1 is SGHRS, CDR2 YFSETQ. The CDR3 has 14 residues. V was pared by 1 base and J by 4 bases, with 2 bases of the junction left unmatched. This CDR3 reads CASSLFRGNQPQHF. CDR3 coding DNA: TGCGCCAGCAGCTTGTTCAGGGGGAATCAGCCCCAGCATTTT.

The chain carries TRBV28 and TRBJ2-7; possible D gene TRBD1, 6 bases. CDR1 and CDR2 (germline): MDHEN, SYDVKM. With 1 base removed from V and 0 bases from J, the gap between germline ends came to 10 bases. The CDR3 runs to 15 residues. This CDR3 is CASSLSQGNSYEQYF. In DNA, the CDR3 is TGTGCCAGCAGTTTATCACAGGGCAACTCCTACGAGCAGTACTTC.

The chain recombines TRBV2 with TRBJ1-2; no firm D call. The CDR3 length is 12 residues. The V gene's germline CDR1 is SNHLY and CDR2 FYNNEI. The V end lost 7 bases, the J end lost 4 bases, and 10 bases lay between the germline ends. The DNA of the CDR3 is TGTGCCAGCAAGGCACAGCTCTATGGCTACACCTTC. Translated, it gives CASKAQLYGYTF.

The chain recombines TRBV6-1 with TRBJ1-5; 11 nucleotides match TRBD1. Germline lookup yields CDR1 MNHNS and CDR2 SASEGT. The CDR3 covers 16 residues. With V trimmed by 2 bases and J by 3 bases, 3 bases remained unmatched. This chain's CDR3 is CASSERTGGVNQPQHF. CDR3 DNA: TGTGCCAGCAGTGAAAGGACAGGGGGCGTCAATCAGCCCCAGCATTTT.

This rearrangement joins TRBV5-4 to TRBJ1-2, with a possible D match to TRBD1 (6 bases). Germline V gene data show CDR1 as SGHNT and CDR2 as YYREEE (reference sequence). Trimming cost V 9 bases and J 8 bases, with 23 bases left between them. CDR3 length equals 14 residues. The CDR3 is CATQQQGRGYGYTF. The CDR3 bases are TGTGCCACCCAACAGCAGGGGAGAGGATACGGCTACACCTTC.

The V call is TRBV6-5, the J call TRBJ1-2; 7 nucleotides agree with TRBD1. The CDR3 totals 14 residues. J lost 8 bases, V lost 4 bases, and 10 bases had no gene match. Germline assignment: CDR1 MNHEY and CDR2 SVGAGI. CDR3 amino acids: CASSSSTGTSGYTF. CDR3 nucleotide sequence: TGTGCCAGCAGTTCCTCGACAGGGACATCGGGCTACACCTTC.

The chain uses TRBV10-3 and TRBJ1-2, with a possible D match to TRBD1 (6 bases). Trimming shortened V by 3 bases and J by 4 bases, and 21 bases separated the two germline ends. CDR1 is ENHRY and CDR2 is SYGVKD in the germline V gene. This CDR3 is 17 amino acids long. DNA for the CDR3: TGTGCCATCAGTGATCCGGGACAAGCGACGGGAGGCTATGGCTACACCTTC. It translates to CAISDPGQATGGYGYTF.

The chain has TRBV9 and TRBJ2-7, with 11 bases identical to TRBD2. This CDR3 comprises 14 residues. Losses at the gene ends were 3 bases for V and 4 bases for J; bases not matched to a gene: 3. The germline V gene has CDR1 SGDLS and CDR2 YYNGEE. The DNA for the CDR3 is TGTGCCAGCAGCGCCGGGACTAGCGGTTACGAGCAGTACTTC. It yields the protein CASSAGTSGYEQYF.

V usage is TRBV5-4 and J usage is TRBJ2-3, with TRBD1 matching over 8 bases. Germline lookup yields CDR1 SGHNT and CDR2 YYREEE (reference sequence). CDR3 length: 16 residues. Trimming at V came to 0 bases and at J to 3 bases, leaving 6 bases not matched to a gene. This CDR3 reads CASSLVSTGGTDTQYF. The CDR3 nucleotides are TGTGCCAGCAGCTTGGTTAGTACAGGGGGTACAGATACGCAGTATTTT.

This clone has more than one count but fewer than ten. The J gene is TRBJ1-1, the V gene TRBV3-1 (or the pseudogene TRBV3-2); no clear D gene. CDR3 length equals 16 residues. Germline V gene sequence: CDR1 LGHDT, CDR2 YNNKEL (reference sequence). V lost 0 bases and J lost 3, with 14 bases in between. The CDR3: CASSQDPPRVDTEAFF. The CDR3 coding sequence is TGTGCCAGCAGCCAAGATCCCCCGCGGGTTGACACTGAAGCTTTCTTT.

This chain joins TRBV21-1 and TRBJ2-3; the table assigns TRBD1, which was not confirmed against the DNA. TRBV21-1 is a pseudogene. The length of the CDR3 is 16 residues. The CDR3: CASSKGDSYLTDTQYF. The CDR3, as DNA: TGTGCCAGCAGCAAAGGGGACAGCTACCTCACAGATACGCAGTATTTT.

This chain connects TRBV4-1 to TRBJ2-7; the match to TRBD1 covers 9 bases. Germline V lookup: CDR1 MGHRA, CDR2 YSYEKL. The length of the CDR3 is 16 residues. V lost 2 bases, J lost 7 bases, and 12 bases stayed unmatched. CDR3 sequence reads: CASSQSVSGTGWEQYF. Here the CDR3 DNA reads TGCGCCAGCAGCCAATCAGTCTCCGGGACAGGGTGGGAGCAGTACTTC.

The chain joins TRBV7-9 to TRBJ2-6; D is ambiguous. The CDR3 runs to 17 residues. CDR1 is SEHNR and CDR2 is FQNEAQ in the germline V gene (reference sequence). V was pared by 4 bases and J by 0 bases, with 13 bases between. The DNA for the CDR3 is TGTGCCAGCAGCTCTGGGTGGCAGGACTCTGGGGCCAACGTCCTGACTTTC. This gives the protein CASSSGWQDSGANVLTF. Complete variable domain (other parts from reference TRBV7-9 and TRBJ2-6): DTGVSQNPRHKITKRGQNVTFRCDPISEHNRLYWYRQTLGQGPEFLTYFQNEAQLEKSRLLSDRFSAERPKGSFSTLEIQRTEQGDSAMYLCASSSGWQDSGANVLTFGAGSRLTVL.

This chain links TRBV7-3 with TRBJ2-7; possibly TRBD2 for D (5 bases). The CDR3 consists of 13 residues. Trimming left V 5 bases short and J 5 bases short, with 13 bases between. CDR1 is SGHTA and CDR2 is FQGTGA in the germline V gene. The CDR3 here is CASSLQTGNEQYF. Written as DNA, the CDR3 is TGTGCCAGCAGCCTGCAAACGGGGAACGAGCAGTACTTC.

This clone occurred once. The genes are TRBV15 and TRBJ2-7, with a possible D match to TRBD1 (6 bases). The CDR3 is made up of 16 amino acids. Germline V CDR1 and CDR2: LNHNV, YYDKDF (reference sequence). Trimming pared 4 bases from V and 0 bases from J, leaving 16 bases between. CDR3 region: CATSIGQSLSSYEQYF. Written as DNA, the CDR3 is TGTGCCACCAGCATCGGACAGTCGTTGAGCTCCTACGAGCAGTACTTC.

V is TRBV3-1 (or the pseudogene TRBV3-2) and J is TRBJ2-4; maybe TRBD2 (5 bases). The V gene lost 1 base and the J gene lost 1 base, with 8 bases spanning the gap. The germline V gene has CDR1 LGHDT and CDR2 YNNKEL (reference sequence). This CDR3 contains 15 residues. This CDR3 reads CASSQGRLAKNIQYF. CDR3 nucleotides: TGTGCCAGCAGCCAAGGGAGGTTGGCCAAAAACATTCAGTACTTC.

V usage is TRBV18 and J usage is TRBJ1-1; 8 bases are shared with TRBD1. The germline CDR1 and CDR2 sequences are KGHSH and LQKENI. This CDR3 is 15 amino acids long. The ends lost 3 bases at V and 5 bases at J; junction bases unmatched: 8. DNA for the CDR3: TGTGCCAGCTCACCCCGACAGGGGACTGCTACTGAAGCTTTCTTT. Its protein is CASSPRQGTATEAFF.

V is TRBV10-3 and J is TRBJ1-1; 7 nucleotides match TRBD1. The CDR3 runs to 14 residues. Germline CDR1 and CDR2: ENHRY and SYGVKD. J lost 1 base, V lost 7 bases, and 6 bases had no gene match. The CDR3 DNA is TGTGCCATCACCGGGACAGAGTCGAACACTGAAGCTTTCTTT. The encoded protein is CAITGTESNTEAFF.

J is TRBJ2-3 and V is TRBV15; 9 bases line up with TRBD2. The V gene end was trimmed by 0 bases and the J gene end by 2 bases; junction bases not matched to a gene: 9. Germline V gene data show CDR1 as LNHNV and CDR2 as YYDKDF (reference sequence). The CDR3 contains 18 residues. Here the CDR3 reads CATSRDPGGRALTDTQYF. The CDR3 DNA is TGTGCCACCAGCAGAGATCCGGGCGGGAGGGCCCTCACAGATACGCAGTATTTT.

The chain couples TRBV29-1 to TRBJ1-2; no reliable D call. Germline CDR1 SQVTM, CDR2 ANQGSEA. The CDR3 consists of 12 residues. Trimming cost V 6 bases and J 4 bases, with 12 bases left between them. The CDR3 reads CSVLGRTYGYTF. CDR3 DNA: TGCAGCGTCTTGGGGAGGACCTATGGCTACACCTTC.

This chain connects TRBV14 to TRBJ2-5; TRBD2 might be the D (5 bases). CDR3 size: 14 residues. Between the trimmed V and J ends, which lost 4 bases and 5 bases, there was a span of 14 bases. The germline gives CDR1 SGHDN, CDR2 FVKESK. CDR3 nucleotides: TGTGCCAGCAGCCGGTCGGGGTGGTATGAGACCCAGTACTTC. It specifies CASSRSGWYETQYF.

This clone was detected only once. The chain joins TRBV2 to TRBJ2-3; TRBD2 matches at 11 bases. Looked up from germline, CDR1 is SNHLY and CDR2 is FYNNEI. The CDR3 runs 15 residues. Losses at the gene ends were 6 bases for V and 0 bases for J; bases not matched to a gene: 2. CDR3 DNA sequence: TGTGCCAGCAGGGGACTAGCGGCTAGCACAGATACGCAGTATTTT. Its translation: CASRGLAASTDTQYF.

The chain couples TRBV3-1 (or the pseudogene TRBV3-2) to TRBJ2-7; weak D call: TRBD1 (7 bases). This CDR3 is 14 amino acids long. Per germline, CDR1 LGHDT and CDR2 YNNKEL (reference sequence). The V gene lost 3 bases and the J gene lost 6 bases, with 15 bases spanning the gap. The CDR3 sequence is CASSQARGAAEQYF. CDR3 sequence (DNA): TGTGCCAGCAGCCAGGCCAGGGGGGCGGCCGAGCAGTACTTC.

The CDR3: CASSPREDTQYF. The CDR3 region has the DNA TGTGCCAGCAGCCCCAGGGAAGATACGCAGTATTTT. The V gene is TRBV3-1 (or the pseudogene TRBV3-2), the J gene TRBJ2-3; tentatively, D is TRBD1 (5 bases). Germline CDR1 reads LGHDT; CDR2 reads YNNKEL (reference sequence). Trimming took 4 bases from V and 5 from J, leaving 7 bases between them. CDR3 length: 12 residues.

The CDR3 sequence is CASSQAPGTGNYGYTF. The CDR3 DNA reads as TGTGCCAGCAGCCAAGCCCCCGGGACAGGGAACTATGGCTACACCTTC. This rearrangement joins TRBV3-1 (or the pseudogene TRBV3-2) to TRBJ1-2, with 9 bases fitting TRBD1. Germline trimming cut 1 base from V and 2 bases from J; bases unmatched to any gene: 5. This CDR3 has 16 amino acids. CDR1 LGHDT and CDR2 YNNKEL come from the germline V gene (reference sequence).

The chain recombines TRBV20-1 with TRBJ1-1, with D possibly being TRBD1 (5 bases). The V end was cut by 3 bases, the J end by 5 bases, with 10 bases between. Germline CDR1 DFQATT, CDR2 SNEGSKA (reference sequence). The CDR3 sequence is 12 residues long. This chain's CDR3 is CSASPGLTEAFF. In nucleotides, the CDR3 is TGCAGTGCTAGTCCAGGGCTAACTGAAGCTTTCTTT.

This rearrangement joins TRBV9 to TRBJ1-1; a weak D match, TRBD1 (5 bases). Germline CDR1 SGDLS, CDR2 YYNGEE. Trimming stripped 5 bases from V and 3 bases from J, with 11 bases between. This CDR3 is built from 13 residues. Here the CDR3 reads CASSRGGDTEAFF. The DNA for the CDR3 is TGTGCCAGCAGTCGGGGGGGAGACACTGAAGCTTTCTTT. Using reference TRBV9 and TRBJ1-1 for the parts outside the CDR3, the full variable domain is DSGVTQTPKHLITATGQRVTLRCSPRSGDLSVYWYQQSLDQGLQFLIQYYNGEERAKGNILERFSAQQFPDLHSELNLSSLELGDSALYFCASSRGGDTEAFFGQGTRLTVV.

The sample holds one count of this clone. This chain joins TRBV5-1 and TRBJ2-3, with 8 bases that match TRBD1. CDR3 length: 14 amino acids. Germline CDR1 reads SGHRS; CDR2 reads YFSETQ. V was clipped by 4 bases and J by 2 bases; unmatched bases: 3. The CDR3 DNA reads as TGCGCCAGCAGCCTGGACAGGGCCACAGATACGCAGTATTTT. Its translation: CASSLDRATDTQYF.

V and J are TRBV7-2 and TRBJ2-7; 7 positions match TRBD2. Germline V lookup: CDR1 SGHTA, CDR2 FQGNSA. The J segment lost 4 bases and the V segment lost 3 bases, leaving 6 bases of the junction unmatched. CDR3 size: 14 residues. The CDR3 DNA sequence: TGTGCCAGCAGCTTGGGGCTAGCGGCATACGAGCAGTACTTC. It codes for CASSLGLAAYEQYF.

The J gene is TRBJ2-1, the V gene TRBV2, with a tentative D call TRBD1 (7 bases). Germline CDR1 is SNHLY and CDR2 is FYNNEI. The V gene lost 4 bases and the J gene lost 8 bases, with 12 bases spanning the gap. This CDR3 spans 13 amino acids. CDR3 DNA sequence: TGTGCCAGCAGTGTGGAGGGGGCCTATGAGCAGTTCTTC. This gives the protein CASSVEGAYEQFF. Using reference TRBV2 and TRBJ2-1 for the parts outside the CDR3, the full variable domain is EPEVTQTPSHQVTQMGQEVILRCVPISNHLYFYWYRQILGQKVEFLVSFYNNEISEKSEIFDDQFSVERPDGSNFTLKIRSTKLEDSAMYFCASSVEGAYEQFFGPGTRLTVL.